The rows below give T cell receptor beta chains drawn from one sample of a study of OX40 agonist ivuxolimab in advanced cancers. Assay used: immunoSEQ multiplex PCR; TCRdb lists only in-frame clones, some missing. Of 48,000 or so clones listed, 85% to 90% are singletons. Here the sequenced sample was CD4+ or CD8+ T cells sorted from blood, taken in a trial of the OX40 agonist ivuxolimab. Receptors originate from an adult with an advanced solid tumor such as melanoma, head and neck, liver or kidney cancer. Each CDR3 is given without its conserved first and last residue. The order of the fields is D gene, V gene, J gene, CDR3 protein. The D gene is left open where the match is weak.

d_gene: TRBD1; v_gene: TRBV12-5; j_gene: TRBJ1-1; CDR3aa: ASGLHRGDTEAF
d_gene: TRBD1; v_gene: TRBV2; j_gene: TRBJ1-6; CDR3aa: ASGADRGSGNSPLH
d_gene: TRBD1; v_gene: TRBV29-1; j_gene: TRBJ1-2; CDR3aa: SVGEQGIGGYT
d_gene: .; v_gene: TRBV7-2; j_gene: TRBJ2-7; CDR3aa: ASSSRHYYYEQY
d_gene: .; v_gene: TRBV30; j_gene: TRBJ2-2; CDR3aa: AWSGQNTGELF
d_gene: .; v_gene: TRBV29-1; j_gene: TRBJ2-7; CDR3aa: SVGIRDGYEQY
d_gene: .; v_gene: TRBV7-7; j_gene: TRBJ2-3; CDR3aa: ASSPQGSTDTQY
d_gene: .; v_gene: TRBV7-9; j_gene: TRBJ2-7; CDR3aa: ASSLDSWAASSYEQY
d_gene: .; v_gene: TRBV6-6; j_gene: TRBJ1-1; CDR3aa: AVWGQVNTEAF
d_gene: .; v_gene: TRBV7-9; j_gene: TRBJ1-3; CDR3aa: ASSLDRTGNTIY
d_gene: .; v_gene: TRBV29-1; j_gene: TRBJ1-3; CDR3aa: SVEMGQGGNTIY
d_gene: .; v_gene: TRBV5-1; j_gene: TRBJ2-3; CDR3aa: ASSHQGDYFTDTQY
d_gene: .; v_gene: TRBV1; j_gene: TRBJ2-3; CDR3aa: TSSPPDPGGSTDTQY
d_gene: TRBD2; v_gene: TRBV2; j_gene: TRBJ2-7; CDR3aa: ASSEWRGSYEQY
d_gene: .; v_gene: TRBV27; j_gene: TRBJ1-2; CDR3aa: ASSSTGAYGYT
d_gene: .; v_gene: TRBV5-6; j_gene: TRBJ2-2; CDR3aa: ASSFRGKDTGELF
d_gene: .; v_gene: TRBV6-6; j_gene: TRBJ1-1; CDR3aa: ASYREDTEAF
d_gene: .; v_gene: TRBV19; j_gene: TRBJ2-3; CDR3aa: ASSRQDTDTQY
d_gene: .; v_gene: TRBV6-6; j_gene: TRBJ1-4; CDR3aa: ASTPRGTNEKLF
d_gene: .; v_gene: TRBV18; j_gene: TRBJ2-4; CDR3aa: ASSPPIMGAKNIQY
d_gene: .; v_gene: TRBV4-1; j_gene: TRBJ2-7; CDR3aa: ASSQAAGPKPYEQY
d_gene: TRBD2; v_gene: TRBV7-9; j_gene: TRBJ2-7; CDR3aa: ASSTYNLAGAKYEQY
d_gene: .; v_gene: TRBV27; j_gene: TRBJ2-2; CDR3aa: ASSSYPLGGELF
d_gene: .; v_gene: TRBV5-4; j_gene: TRBJ1-2; CDR3aa: ASSTGLRGYT
d_gene: TRBD2; v_gene: TRBV6-1; j_gene: TRBJ2-5; CDR3aa: ASSERLAGGPRETQY
d_gene: .; v_gene: TRBV6-4; j_gene: TRBJ1-5; CDR3aa: ASSRDSNQPQH
d_gene: .; v_gene: TRBV21-1; j_gene: TRBJ2-2; CDR3aa: ACKAVSRTGELF
d_gene: TRBD2; v_gene: TRBV28; j_gene: TRBJ2-1; CDR3aa: ASNPTSGGNYNEQF
d_gene: TRBD2; v_gene: TRBV18; j_gene: TRBJ2-3; CDR3aa: ASSPGGGRFTDTQY
d_gene: TRBD1; v_gene: TRBV18; j_gene: TRBJ1-1; CDR3aa: ASSPSGTGRGTEAF
d_gene: .; v_gene: TRBV30; j_gene: TRBJ1-1; CDR3aa: AWSVTDRGEAF
d_gene: .; v_gene: TRBV7-3; j_gene: TRBJ1-1; CDR3aa: ASSLYGGASTEAF
d_gene: TRBD1; v_gene: TRBV7-9; j_gene: TRBJ2-7; CDR3aa: ASRLPGGPYEQY
d_gene: TRBD1; v_gene: TRBV11-2; j_gene: TRBJ1-2; CDR3aa: ASSLDMGQAFGYT
d_gene: .; v_gene: TRBV5-5; j_gene: TRBJ2-1; CDR3aa: ASSPGGGRGNEQF
d_gene: TRBD2; v_gene: TRBV7-3; j_gene: TRBJ2-4; CDR3aa: ASSSWPGLGNIQY
d_gene: .; v_gene: TRBV18; j_gene: TRBJ2-7; CDR3aa: ASSPGGSYEQY
d_gene: .; v_gene: TRBV5-1; j_gene: TRBJ1-5; CDR3aa: ASSFRAANGNQPQH
d_gene: TRBD1; v_gene: TRBV7-3; j_gene: TRBJ2-2; CDR3aa: ASSLAPLGQGDTGELF